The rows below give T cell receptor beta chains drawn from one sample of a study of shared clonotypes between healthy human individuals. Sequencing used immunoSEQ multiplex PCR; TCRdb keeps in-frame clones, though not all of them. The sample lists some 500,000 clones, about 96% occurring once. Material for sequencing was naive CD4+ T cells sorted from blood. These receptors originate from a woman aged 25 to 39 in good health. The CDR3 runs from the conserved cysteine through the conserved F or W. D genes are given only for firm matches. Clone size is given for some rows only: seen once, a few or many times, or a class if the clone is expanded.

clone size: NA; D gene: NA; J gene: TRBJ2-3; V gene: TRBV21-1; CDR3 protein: CASKQRQDGTDTQYF; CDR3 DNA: TGTGCCAGTAAGCAAAGACAGGATGGCACAGATACGCAGTATTTT
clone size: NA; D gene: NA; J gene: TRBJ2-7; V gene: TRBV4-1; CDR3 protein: CASSQGWDEQYF; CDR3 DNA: TGCGCCAGCAGCCAAGGTTGGGACGAGCAGTACTTC
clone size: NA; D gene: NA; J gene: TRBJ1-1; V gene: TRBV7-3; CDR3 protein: CASSSETGENTEAFF; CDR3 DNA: TGTGCCAGCAGCTCCGAGACCGGAGAGAACACTGAAGCTTTCTTT
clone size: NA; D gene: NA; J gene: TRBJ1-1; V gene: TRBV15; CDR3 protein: CATSPRGTPRTEAFF; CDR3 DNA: TGTGCCACCAGCCCACGGGGGACGCCGAGGACTGAAGCTTTCTTT
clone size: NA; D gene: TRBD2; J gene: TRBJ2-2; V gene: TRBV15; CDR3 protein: CATSRRGSGRSNTGELFF; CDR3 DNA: TGTGCCACCAGCCGGCGCGGTAGCGGGAGATCGAACACCGGGGAGCTGTTTTTT
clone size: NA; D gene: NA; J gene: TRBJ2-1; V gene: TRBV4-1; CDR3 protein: CASSQPGRSNEQFF; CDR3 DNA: TGCGCCAGCAGCCAACCGGGGAGGTCTAATGAGCAGTTCTTC
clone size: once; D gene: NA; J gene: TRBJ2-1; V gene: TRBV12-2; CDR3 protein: CASRLALGQREISYNEQFF; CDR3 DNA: TGTGCAAGTCGCTTAGCCCTCGGGCAGCGGGAGATCTCCTACAATGAGCAGTTCTTC
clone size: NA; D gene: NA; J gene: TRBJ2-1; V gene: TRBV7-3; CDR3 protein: CASSLRGGTTYNEQFF; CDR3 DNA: TGTGCCAGCAGCTTAAGGGGGGGCACCACCTACAATGAGCAGTTCTTC
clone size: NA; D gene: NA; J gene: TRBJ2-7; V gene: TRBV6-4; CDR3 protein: CASRKEDYEQYF; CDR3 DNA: TGTGCCAGCAGGAAGGAGGACTACGAGCAGTACTTC
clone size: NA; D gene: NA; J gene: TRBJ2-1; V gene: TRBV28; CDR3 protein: CASSFPDSNEQFF; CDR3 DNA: TGTGCCAGCAGTTTCCCCGACAGCAATGAGCAGTTCTTC
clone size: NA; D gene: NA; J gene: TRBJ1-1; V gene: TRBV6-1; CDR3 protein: CASSELEVTEAFF; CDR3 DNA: TGTGCCAGCAGTGAACTGGAGGTCACTGAAGCTTTCTTT
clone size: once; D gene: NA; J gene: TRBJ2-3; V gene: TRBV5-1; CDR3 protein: CASSGETPTDTQYF; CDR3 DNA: TGCGCCAGCAGCGGAGAGACCCCCACAGATACGCAGTATTTT
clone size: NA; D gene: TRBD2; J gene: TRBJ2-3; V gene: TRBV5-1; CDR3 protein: CASSSIAGGPTGDTQYF; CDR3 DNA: TGCGCCAGCAGCTCAATAGCGGGAGGTCCAACCGGAGATACGCAGTATTTT
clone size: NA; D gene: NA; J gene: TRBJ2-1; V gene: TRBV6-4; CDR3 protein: CASSDYADSAHNEQFF; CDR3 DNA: TGTGCCAGCAGTGACTATGCTGACAGCGCGCACAATGAGCAGTTCTTC